This note documents a single TCR beta chain sequence. This record belongs to a study of T cell changes during pregnancy in multiple sclerosis. Here immunoSEQ multiplex PCR was the method, and the copy in TCRdb shows in-frame clones only, minus some. The sample contains approximately 83,000 clones, about 94% of which appear only once. The V and J ends lost 2 bases and 7 bases respectively, with 14 bases between them. Germline values: CDR1 GTSNPN, CDR2 SVGIG (reference sequence). The CDR3 runs 13 residues. V and J are TRBV30 and TRBJ1-2; D gene uncertain. The sequence derives from a female donor with multiple sclerosis, enrolled in a pregnancy study. Sequencing used peripheral blood, obtained in the third trimester of pregnancy. The CDR3, as DNA: TGTGCCTGGAGTCCGGTTTGGTCTCGTGGCTACACCTTC. As protein: CAWSPVWSRGYTF. Full variable domain (rest looked up from reference TRBV30 and TRBJ1-2): SQTIHQWPATLVQPVGSPLSLECTVEGTSNPNLYWYRQAAGRGLQLLFYSVGIGQISSEVPQNLSASRPQDRQFILSSKKLLLSDSGFYLCAWSPVWSRGYTFGSGTRLTVV.